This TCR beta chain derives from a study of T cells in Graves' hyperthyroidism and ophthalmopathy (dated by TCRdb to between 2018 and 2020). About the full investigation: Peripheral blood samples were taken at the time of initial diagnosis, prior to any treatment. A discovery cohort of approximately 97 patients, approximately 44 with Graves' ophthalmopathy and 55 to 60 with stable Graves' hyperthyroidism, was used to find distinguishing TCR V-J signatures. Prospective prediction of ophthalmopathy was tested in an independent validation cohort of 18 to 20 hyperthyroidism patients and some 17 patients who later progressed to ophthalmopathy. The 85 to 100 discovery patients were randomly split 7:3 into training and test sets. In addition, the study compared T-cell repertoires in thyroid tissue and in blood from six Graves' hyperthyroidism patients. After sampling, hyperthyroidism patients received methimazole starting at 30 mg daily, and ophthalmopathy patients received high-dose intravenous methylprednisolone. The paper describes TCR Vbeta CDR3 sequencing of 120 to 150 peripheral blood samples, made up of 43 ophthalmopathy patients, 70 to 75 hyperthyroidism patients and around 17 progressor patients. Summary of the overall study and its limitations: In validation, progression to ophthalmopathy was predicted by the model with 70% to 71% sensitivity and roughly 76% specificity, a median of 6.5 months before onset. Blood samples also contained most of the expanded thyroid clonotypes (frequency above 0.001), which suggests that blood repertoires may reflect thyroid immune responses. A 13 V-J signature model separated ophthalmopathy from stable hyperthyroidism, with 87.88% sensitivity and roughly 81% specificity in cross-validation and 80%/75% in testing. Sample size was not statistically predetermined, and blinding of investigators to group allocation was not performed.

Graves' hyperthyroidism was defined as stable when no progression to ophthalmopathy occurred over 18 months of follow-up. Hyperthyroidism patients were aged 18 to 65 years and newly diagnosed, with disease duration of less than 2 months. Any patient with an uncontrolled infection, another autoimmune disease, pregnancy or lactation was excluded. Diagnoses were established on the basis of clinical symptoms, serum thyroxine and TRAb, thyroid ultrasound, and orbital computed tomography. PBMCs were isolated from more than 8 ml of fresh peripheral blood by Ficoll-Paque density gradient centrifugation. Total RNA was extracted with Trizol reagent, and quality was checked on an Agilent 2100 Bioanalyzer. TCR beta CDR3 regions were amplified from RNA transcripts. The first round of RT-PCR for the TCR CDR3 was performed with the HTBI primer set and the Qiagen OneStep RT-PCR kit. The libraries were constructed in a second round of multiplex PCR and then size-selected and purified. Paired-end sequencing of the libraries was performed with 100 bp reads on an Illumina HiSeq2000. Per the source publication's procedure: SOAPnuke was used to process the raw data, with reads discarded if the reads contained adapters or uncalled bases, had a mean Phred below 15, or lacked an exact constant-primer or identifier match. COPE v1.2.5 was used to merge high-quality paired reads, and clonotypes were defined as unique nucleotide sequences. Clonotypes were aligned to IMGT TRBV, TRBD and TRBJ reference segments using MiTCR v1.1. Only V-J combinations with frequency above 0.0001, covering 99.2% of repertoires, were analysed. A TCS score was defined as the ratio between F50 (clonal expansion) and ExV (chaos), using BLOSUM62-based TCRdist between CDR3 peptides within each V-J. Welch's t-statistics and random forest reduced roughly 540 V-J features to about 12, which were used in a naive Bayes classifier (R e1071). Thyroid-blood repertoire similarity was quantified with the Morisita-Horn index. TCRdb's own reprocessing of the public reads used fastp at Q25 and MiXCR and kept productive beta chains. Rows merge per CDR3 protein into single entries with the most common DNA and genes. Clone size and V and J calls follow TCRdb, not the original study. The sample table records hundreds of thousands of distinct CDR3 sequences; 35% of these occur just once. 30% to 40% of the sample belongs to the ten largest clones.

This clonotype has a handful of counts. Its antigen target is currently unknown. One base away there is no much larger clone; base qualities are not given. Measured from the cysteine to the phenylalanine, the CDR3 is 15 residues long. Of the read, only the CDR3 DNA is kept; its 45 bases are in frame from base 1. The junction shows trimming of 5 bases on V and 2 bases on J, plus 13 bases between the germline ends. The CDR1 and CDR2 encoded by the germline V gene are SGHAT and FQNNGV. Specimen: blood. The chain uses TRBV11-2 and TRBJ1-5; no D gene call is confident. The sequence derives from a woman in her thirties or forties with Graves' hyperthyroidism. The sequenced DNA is TGTGCCAGCAGCCCGGGTCCTCTCGGCAATCAGCCCCAGCATTTT. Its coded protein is CASSPGPLGNQPQHF.